The clone carrying this T cell receptor (beta chain) was picked up a small number of times. Its target is not known. The assay was immunoSEQ multiplex PCR, and TCRdb's table has in-frame clones only and misses some. The sample holds 9,900 or so clones, approximately 80% seen once. This sample was taken from a study of PD-1 blockade in classical Hodgkin lymphoma. General observations from the study: After ASCT, patients who started nivolumab under 1 year later were excluded. Those achieving complete response showed baseline diversity like newly diagnosed patients. In CD4+ cells, TCR diversity went up significantly by C4D1, but in CD8+ cells it did not.

Losses at the gene ends were 0 bases for V and 4 bases for J; bases not matched to a gene: 14. Germline V gives CDR1 MGHRA, CDR2 YSYEKL. The CDR3 sequence is 18 residues long. Each patient experienced a relapse that followed autologous stem cell transplantation, and brentuximab vedotin exposure varied. The material sequenced was peripheral blood mononuclear cells (PBMCs), taken before the second cycle of nivolumab. The V and J genes are TRBV4-1 and TRBJ1-2; 7 nucleotides agree with TRBD1. This receptor was obtained from a human donor with classical Hodgkin lymphoma. The DNA for the CDR3 is TGCGCCAGCAGCCAAGATCTTAGCGGGCAGGGGGGAGGCTATGGCTACACCTTC. Protein sequence: CASSQDLSGQGGGYGYTF.